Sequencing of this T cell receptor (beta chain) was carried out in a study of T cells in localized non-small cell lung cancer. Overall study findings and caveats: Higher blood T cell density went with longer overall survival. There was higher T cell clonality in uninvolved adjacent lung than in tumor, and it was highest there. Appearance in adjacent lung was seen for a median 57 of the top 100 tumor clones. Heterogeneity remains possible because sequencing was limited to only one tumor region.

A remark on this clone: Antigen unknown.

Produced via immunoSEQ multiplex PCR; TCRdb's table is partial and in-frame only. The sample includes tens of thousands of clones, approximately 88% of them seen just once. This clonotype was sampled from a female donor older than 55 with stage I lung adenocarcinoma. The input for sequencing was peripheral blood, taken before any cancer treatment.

The chain's CDR3 is CASSPAATANEKLFF. The CDR3, as DNA: TGCGCCAGCAGCCCCGCGGCCACAGCTAATGAAAAACTGTTTTTT. This chain joins TRBV5-1 and TRBJ1-4; the D is unclear. V lost 4 bases to trimming and J lost 3 bases, with 13 bases between them. The CDR3 loop spans 15 amino acids. CDR1 is SGHRS, CDR2 YFSETQ, per germline.